Each of the 14 T cell receptor beta chains below was sequenced from the same sample in a study of blood T cell repertoires in COVID-19. Sequencing was performed with immunoSEQ multiplex PCR; in TCRdb, only in-frame clones are kept and a portion is missing. The repertoire holds 95,000 to 100,000 clones, with roughly 92% as singletons. Source material: peripheral blood. The receptors come from a man aged 45 to 65 with active COVID-19.

The CDR3 DNA reads TGCAGTGCTAGTACAGGGTCCGGTGGGCCTGAAGCTTTCTTT. Its protein product is CSASTGSGGPEAFF. The chain recombines TRBV20-1 with TRBJ1-1; D possibly corresponds to TRBD1 (6 bases). The V and J ends lost 3 bases and 6 bases respectively, with 17 bases between them. The CDR3 runs to 14 residues. Germline CDR1 DFQATT, CDR2 SNEGSKA (reference sequence).

The V gene is TRBV5-4, the J gene TRBJ1-2; D is perhaps TRBD1 (6 bases). The germline V and J ends were trimmed by 0 bases and 8 bases, with 29 bases remaining between them. This CDR3 is 19 amino acids long. Per germline, CDR1 SGHNT and CDR2 YYREEE (reference sequence). DNA of the CDR3: TGTGCCAGCAGCTTGGATACACTGACATCTACAGGGTCGATATGGGGCTACACCTTC. Amino acid sequence: CASSLDTLTSTGSIWGYTF.

The chain couples TRBV6-5 to TRBJ2-6; D is unresolved. The CDR3 runs 15 residues. Deletions cut 6 bases from V and 1 base from J, with 10 bases between. CDR1 is MNHEY, CDR2 SVGAGI, per germline. The CDR3 DNA is TGTGCCAGCAGCCTCGCGGTGTCTGGGGCCAACGTCCTGACTTTC. Its protein is CASSLAVSGANVLTF.

The V and J genes are TRBV29-1 and TRBJ2-5, with 8 bases matching TRBD1. V dropped 6 bases and J dropped 0; count of bases not matched to a gene: 3. CDR1 and CDR2 from the germline V gene are SQVTM and ANQGSEA. The CDR3 spans 13 residues. The CDR3 DNA reads TGCAGCGTCGCGGGACAGGACCAAGAGACCCAGTACTTC. Its protein is CSVAGQDQETQYF.

V usage is TRBV5-1 and J usage is TRBJ2-1, with 15 positions matching TRBD2. V was clipped by 4 bases and J by 8 bases; unmatched bases: 7. CDR1 and CDR2 (germline): SGHRS, YFSETQ. The CDR3 covers 16 residues. CDR3 bases: TGCGCCAGCAGCCCAGGACTAGCGGGAGGGGATCATGAGCAGTTCTTC. Translation: CASSPGLAGGDHEQFF.

The chain uses TRBV9 and TRBJ2-2; weak D call: TRBD1 (6 bases). Germline-derived CDR1 and CDR2 are SGDLS and YYNGEE. The CDR3 extends over 15 amino acids. Trimming left V 3 bases short and J 3 bases short, with 12 bases between. The CDR3 nucleotides are TGTGCCAGCAGCGCTTTACAGGGACACACCGGGGAGCTGTTTTTT. Its translation is CASSALQGHTGELFF.

The chain joins TRBV3-1 (or the pseudogene TRBV3-2) to TRBJ2-3; TRBD1 matches at 10 bases. This CDR3 spans 16 amino acids. After removal of 4 bases from V and 3 bases from J, the junction contained 7 bases not matched to a gene. Germline values: CDR1 LGHDT, CDR2 YNNKEL (reference sequence). CDR3 in DNA: TGTGCCAGCAGCCCCAGGACAGGGGGAGGAACAGATACGCAGTATTTT. Its protein is CASSPRTGGGTDTQYF.

The chain couples TRBV27 to TRBJ2-1; 7 bases fit TRBD2. The CDR3 spans 13 residues. Losses at the gene ends were 8 bases for V and 12 bases for J; bases not matched to a gene: 13. CDR1 is MNHEY, CDR2 SMNVEV, per germline (reference sequence). The CDR3, as DNA: TGTGCCAGCGGGGGGACTACCCGCCATGCGCAGTTCTTC. Protein sequence: CASGGTTRHAQFF.

This chain uses TRBV14 with TRBJ1-1, with D possibly TRBD1 on 5 matching bases. The CDR3 runs 13 residues. CDR1 and CDR2 from the germline V gene are SGHDN and FVKESK. Trimming shortened V by 4 bases and J by 3 bases, and 9 bases separated the two germline ends. The CDR3 region is CASSLGVYTEAFF. Written as DNA, the CDR3 is TGTGCCAGCAGCCTAGGGGTGTACACTGAAGCTTTCTTT.

This sequence joins TRBV2 and TRBJ2-5; 8 nucleotides align to TRBD2. CDR3 length: 14 amino acids. CDR1 is SNHLY, CDR2 FYNNEI, per germline. Trimming removed 0 bases from V and 8 bases from J; junction bases left unmatched: 5. CDR3 region: CASSEALRGGTQYF. CDR3 in DNA: TGTGCCAGCAGTGAAGCGCTTCGGGGGGGAACCCAGTACTTC.

The CDR3 DNA follows: TGTGCCAGCAGTCCGACAGGGGGCAGATTAAGCTCCTACGAGCAGTACTTC. Its translation is CASSPTGGRLSSYEQYF. This chain links TRBV6-6 with TRBJ2-7; TRBD1 agrees at 10 bases. With 5 bases clipped from V and 0 bases from J, the junction kept 10 bases outside the gene matches. The CDR3 is made up of 17 amino acids. Germline V lookup: CDR1 MNHNY, CDR2 SVGAGI (reference sequence).

The chain links TRBV7-9 to TRBJ1-3; D gene uncertain. Trimming took off 1 base at V and 0 bases at J, with 16 bases between the two ends. The germline V gene encodes CDR1 SEHNR and CDR2 FQNEAQ (reference sequence). The CDR3 spans 18 residues. In nucleotides, the CDR3 is TGTGCCAGCAGCTTAGAGTCTAACTACCTACCCTCTGGAAACACCATATATTTT. It codes for CASSLESNYLPSGNTIYF.

V is TRBV10-3 and J is TRBJ2-7, with D possibly matching TRBD1 (5 bases). Germline assignment: CDR1 ENHRY and CDR2 SYGVKD. Between the trimmed V and J ends, which lost 6 bases and 0 bases, there was a span of 6 bases. The CDR3 covers 12 residues. In DNA, the CDR3 is TGTGCCATCAGCGACAGCTCCTACGAGCAGTACTTC. Protein: CAISDSSYEQYF.

This chain connects TRBV5-1 to TRBJ2-1, with 13 bases matching TRBD2. The germline CDR1 and CDR2 sequences are SGHRS and YFSETQ. The J segment lost 10 bases and the V segment lost 0 bases, leaving 4 bases of the junction unmatched. This CDR3 is built from 15 residues. The CDR3 reads CASSLGTSGSEEQFF. The CDR3 DNA is TGCGCCAGCAGCTTGGGGACTAGCGGGAGTGAGGAGCAGTTCTTC.